The T cell receptor beta chain described here comes from a study of T cell responses to AZD1222 COVID-19 vaccine. Study-level information: The study pooled second doses at about 4 or about 12 weeks.

Data came from immunoSEQ multiplex PCR; TCRdb stores just in-frame clones and leaves some out. The sample has around 50,000 clones, 84% seen once. With respect to this clone: Its matching antigen is unknown.

This CDR3 is 16 amino acids long. Germline-derived CDR1 and CDR2 are MNHEY and SVGEGT. Trimming took 2 bases from V and 4 from J; bases not matched to a gene: 7. Regarding the study as a whole: Spike-specific TCR breadth and depth grew following two AZD1222 doses. White British people made up most donors, females outnumbered males, and clonal diversity was possibly underestimated.

The chain links TRBV6-2 or TRBV6-3 to TRBJ2-3; 9 nucleotides match TRBD1. Material: peripheral blood, obtained on day 0 of AZD1222 vaccination. The clonotype comes from an adult in good health. The CDR3 region is CASSYPGQGLADTQYF. Written as DNA, the CDR3 is TGTGCCAGCAGTTACCCGGGACAGGGACTCGCAGATACGCAGTATTTT.